The 25 T cell receptor beta chains listed next were all sequenced from one sample in a study of blood T cell repertoires in COVID-19 (dated by TCRdb to about 2020). Receptor libraries were prepared by the immunoSEQ multiplex PCR assay. This immuneACCESS table, as held by TCRdb, lists in-frame sequences with V and J called but not all clones. Of the missing ones, under half trace to an unresolved V gene in checked studies; the others have no known cause. For this sample the table gives some 200,000 clones, of which around four fifths were detected only once. The ten largest clones represent roughly 8.7% of the sample. The material sequenced was PBMCs or T cells enriched from blood (not recorded which). The receptors derive from a man in his forties who had recovered from COVID-19.

This clone was observed a few times. This chain uses TRBV9 with TRBJ2-1; no clear D. The CDR3 totals 12 residues. With 3 bases removed from V and 7 bases from J, the gap between germline ends came to 8 bases. CDR1 and CDR2 (germline): SGDLS, YYNGEE. The CDR3 coding sequence is TGTGCCAGCAGCGATCTAGTGAATGAGCAGTTCTTC. It is translated as CASSDLVNEQFF.

The V call is TRBV24-1, the J call TRBJ2-1; 9 bases line up with TRBD2. The J segment lost 7 bases and the V segment lost 3 bases, leaving 6 bases of the junction unmatched. Germline V gene sequence: CDR1 KGHDR, CDR2 SFDVKD. This CDR3 region has 15 residues. In nucleotides, the CDR3 is TGTGCCACCAGTGATCGGCGGGGGGGCCAAAATGAGCAGTTCTTC. It codes for CATSDRRGGQNEQFF.

V usage is TRBV19 and J usage is TRBJ2-1, with 15 bases lining up with TRBD2. With 7 bases clipped from V and 7 bases from J, the junction kept 14 bases outside the gene matches. CDR1 and CDR2 (germline): LNHDA, SQIVND (reference sequence). This CDR3 has 18 residues. The CDR3 DNA is TGTGCCAGTACGGTGAGGACTAGCGGGAGGGCCATAGGGAATGAGCAGTTCTTC. This codes for CASTVRTSGRAIGNEQFF.

This chain links TRBV19 with TRBJ2-2; 7 bases line up with TRBD2. The CDR3 totals 13 residues. The trim removed 8 bases at V and 5 bases at J, leaving 5 bases unmatched. Germline loops: CDR1 LNHDA, CDR2 SQIVND (reference sequence). CDR3 in amino acids: CASGPGGTGELFF. The CDR3 nucleotides read TGTGCCAGTGGTCCCGGGGGGACCGGGGAGCTGTTTTTT.

A single count supports this clone. Within the sample, other DNA sequences also encode this same CDR3. The chain couples TRBV5-1 to TRBJ1-2; D remains ambiguous. The germline V and J ends were trimmed by 3 bases and 0 bases, with 9 bases remaining between them. Germline V lookup: CDR1 SGHRS, CDR2 YFSETQ. The CDR3 totals 14 residues. The CDR3 reads CASSSGETNYGYTF. CDR3 DNA: TGCGCCAGCAGCTCGGGAGAGACTAACTATGGCTACACCTTC. Full variable domain (remainder filled in from reference TRBV5-1 and TRBJ1-2): KAGVTQTPRYLIKTRGQQVTLSCSPISGHRSVSWYQQTPGQGLQFLFEYFSETQRNKGNFPGRFSGRQFSNSRSEMNVSTLELGDSALYLCASSSGETNYGYTFGSGTRLTVV.

The V gene is TRBV12-5, the J gene TRBJ1-5, with D possibly matching TRBD1 (5 bases). The length of the CDR3 is 15 residues. Germline CDR1 is LGHNT and CDR2 is FRNRAP. The V end was cut by 2 bases, the J end by 0 bases, with 8 bases between. CDR3 DNA sequence: TGTGCTAGTGGTTTGCAGGGTTATAGCAATCAGCCCCAGCATTTT. Translation: CASGLQGYSNQPQHF.

This clone occurred once. This chain joins TRBV19 and TRBJ1-2, with unresolved D. The CDR3 contains 11 residues. The V gene's germline CDR1 is LNHDA and CDR2 SQIVND (reference sequence). V was trimmed by 6 bases and J by 6 bases, leaving 8 bases between them. The CDR3 DNA reads as TGTGCCAGTAGGGTGCTAGATGGCTACACCTTC. This sequence encodes CASRVLDGYTF.

The CDR3 nucleotides are TGCGCCAGCAGCTTGGGACTAGCGGGAGGGCCCTACGAGCAGTACTTC. Amino acids: CASSLGLAGGPYEQYF. The chain recombines TRBV5-1 with TRBJ2-7; 14 bases match TRBD2. With 0 bases clipped from V and 2 bases from J, the junction kept 1 base outside the gene matches. CDR1 and CDR2 from the germline V gene are SGHRS and YFSETQ. The CDR3 length is 16 residues.

In this sample, this clone turned up once. This chain joins TRBV5-1 and TRBJ1-5; 9 bases match TRBD1. The CDR3 has 14 residues. J was trimmed by 7 bases and V by 4 bases; bases with no gene match: 6. Germline assignment: CDR1 SGHRS and CDR2 YFSETQ. The CDR3 is CASSLGQGQQPQHF. The CDR3 region has the DNA TGCGCCAGCAGCCTGGGACAGGGCCAACAGCCCCAGCATTTT. Looking up the rest from reference TRBV5-1 and TRBJ1-5 gives the full variable domain: KAGVTQTPRYLIKTRGQQVTLSCSPISGHRSVSWYQQTPGQGLQFLFEYFSETQRNKGNFPGRFSGRQFSNSRSEMNVSTLELGDSALYLCASSLGQGQQPQHFGDGTRLSIL.

The rearrangement uses TRBV4-2 and TRBJ2-7; possible D gene TRBD1, 7 bases. The CDR3 loop spans 16 amino acids. Germline V CDR1 and CDR2: LGHNA, YNFKEQ. V was pared by 0 bases and J by 4 bases, with 16 bases between. This CDR3 is CASSQDGGGVVYEQYF. The DNA of the CDR3 is TGTGCCAGCAGCCAAGACGGAGGGGGCGTAGTGTACGAGCAGTACTTC.

The V gene is TRBV7-9, the J gene TRBJ2-5, with a weak D call TRBD1 (6 bases). This CDR3 has 13 amino acids. V gave up 5 bases and J gave up 4 bases, with 11 bases separating them. In germline, CDR1 is SEHNR, CDR2 FQNEAQ (reference sequence). CDR3 loop: CASSPGQSETQYF. In nucleotides, the CDR3 is TGTGCCAGCAGCCCTGGACAGTCAGAGACCCAGTACTTC.

CDR3 sequence: CASSLVTSGSTDTQYF. The DNA of the CDR3 is TGTGCCAGCAGCTTAGTCACTAGCGGAAGCACAGATACGCAGTATTTT. The chain employs TRBV7-8 and TRBJ2-3, with 8 bases aligning to TRBD2. CDR1 is SGHVS, CDR2 FQNEAQ, per germline. The CDR3 runs to 16 residues. The ends lost 1 base at V and 0 bases at J; junction bases unmatched: 3.

This rearrangement joins TRBV5-1 to TRBJ1-1, with D possibly TRBD1 on 6 matching bases. This CDR3 region has 15 residues. The V gene's germline CDR1 is SGHRS and CDR2 YFSETQ. V shed 4 bases and J shed 2 bases, with 15 bases lying between them. The CDR3 DNA is TGCGCCAGCAGCGGACAGAATATTAAAAACACTGAAGCTTTCTTT. Translation: CASSGQNIKNTEAFF.

This sequence joins TRBV5-1 and TRBJ2-4; 8 bases are shared with TRBD2. Germline lookup yields CDR1 SGHRS and CDR2 YFSETQ. The ends lost 4 bases at V and 5 bases at J; junction bases unmatched: 5. The CDR3 totals 14 residues. The CDR3 DNA follows: TGCGCCAGCAGCGCCGGGACTAGACAAAACATTCAGTACTTC. Its translation is CASSAGTRQNIQYF. Supplemented by reference TRBV5-1 and TRBJ2-4, the full variable domain reads KAGVTQTPRYLIKTRGQQVTLSCSPISGHRSVSWYQQTPGQGLQFLFEYFSETQRNKGNFPGRFSGRQFSNSRSEMNVSTLELGDSALYLCASSAGTRQNIQYFGAGTRLSVL.

The chain combines TRBV18 with TRBJ2-7, with D tentatively TRBD2 (5 bases). The CDR3 is made up of 14 amino acids. The germline V and J ends were trimmed by 0 bases and 6 bases, with 12 bases remaining between them. CDR1 is KGHSH and CDR2 is LQKENI in the germline V gene. The CDR3 coding sequence is TGTGCCAGCTCACCACCGGGTGGCCGGGGCGAGCAGTACTTC. Translation gives CASSPPGGRGEQYF. Combining the CDR3 with reference TRBV18 and TRBJ2-7 gives the whole variable domain NAGVMQNPRHLVRRRGQEARLRCSPMKGHSHVYWYRQLPEEGLKFMVYLQKENIIDESGMPKERFSAEFPKEGPSILRIQQVVRGDSAAYFCASSPPGGRGEQYFGPGTRLTVT.

The rearrangement joins TRBV5-1 to TRBJ2-7, with D possibly matching TRBD1 (6 bases). Per germline, CDR1 SGHRS and CDR2 YFSETQ. The V end was cut by 4 bases, the J end by 1 base, with 6 bases between. The CDR3 extends over 12 amino acids. The CDR3: CASSQGSYEQYF. DNA of the CDR3: TGCGCCAGCAGCCAGGGGTCCTACGAGCAGTACTTC. The whole variable domain, filled in from reference TRBV5-1 and TRBJ2-7, reads KAGVTQTPRYLIKTRGQQVTLSCSPISGHRSVSWYQQTPGQGLQFLFEYFSETQRNKGNFPGRFSGRQFSNSRSEMNVSTLELGDSALYLCASSQGSYEQYFGPGTRLTVT.

As concerns this clone: Within the sample, other DNA sequences also encode this same CDR3. The chain recombines TRBV4-1 with TRBJ2-2; D is undetermined. Trimming took off 4 bases at V and 5 bases at J, with 11 bases between the two ends. CDR3 length equals 14 residues. The germline V gene has CDR1 MGHRA and CDR2 YSYEKL. The CDR3 DNA reads as TGCGCCAGCAGCCGAGACGAGTGGACCGGGGAGCTGTTTTTT. This codes for CASSRDEWTGELFF.

This sequence joins TRBV21-1 and TRBJ2-1; the DNA was not compared with TRBD2, the D call given in the table. TRBV21-1 is labeled a pseudogene. This CDR3 contains 19 residues. The CDR3 loop reads CASSKAPPSAGGPGNEQFF. For the CDR3, the DNA is TGTGCCAGCAGCAAAGCGCCCCCTTCGGCGGGGGGGCCAGGCAATGAGCAGTTCTTC.

This clone was recorded many times. The rearrangement joins TRBV30 to TRBJ2-1, with D perhaps matching TRBD1 (5 bases). The CDR3 contains 13 residues. V lost 7 bases and J lost 4, with 14 bases in between. CDR1 is GTSNPN and CDR2 is SVGIG in the germline V gene (reference sequence). The CDR3 DNA sequence: TGTGCCTCCCAGGACAAGAATTACAATGAGCAGTTCTTC. It yields the protein CASQDKNYNEQFF.

The V call is TRBV10-1, the J call TRBJ1-1; D gene ambiguous. Germline CDR1 WNHNN, CDR2 SYGVQD (reference sequence). The length of the CDR3 is 15 residues. Trimming cost V 1 base and J 1 base, with 10 bases left between them. CDR3 protein: CASSEYNGRNTEAFF. Here the CDR3 DNA reads TGCGCCAGCAGTGAGTATAACGGGAGGAACACTGAAGCTTTCTTT.

The chain carries TRBV5-1 and TRBJ2-2; D may be TRBD1 (6 bases). The germline V and J ends were trimmed by 0 bases and 5 bases, with 11 bases remaining between them. This CDR3 has 15 amino acids. The V gene's germline CDR1 is SGHRS and CDR2 YFSETQ. The CDR3 nucleotides read TGCGCCAGCAGCTTGGGGGACACATCAACCGGGGAGCTGTTTTTT. Protein product: CASSLGDTSTGELFF.

The chain recombines TRBV5-1 with TRBJ2-7; 13 bases fit TRBD2. The germline V gene has CDR1 SGHRS and CDR2 YFSETQ. V lost 6 bases, J lost 4 bases, and 7 bases stayed unmatched. The CDR3 runs 15 residues. The CDR3 DNA reads as TGCGCCAGCAAGCGGACTAGCGGGGGTGATTACGAGCAGTACTTC. Translated, it gives CASKRTSGGDYEQYF.

The rearrangement links TRBV30 to TRBJ1-6; D is possibly TRBD1 (6 bases). The CDR3 runs to 14 residues. Germline CDR1 and CDR2: GTSNPN and SVGIG (reference sequence). V lost 4 bases and J 3 bases, leaving 10 bases between the germline ends. The CDR3 nucleotides are TGTGCCTGGAAACAGGGAAACTATAATTCACCCCTCCACTTT. Protein: CAWKQGNYNSPLHF.

The chain has TRBV15 and TRBJ1-3; D is possibly TRBD1 (5 bases). Trimming cost V 1 base and J 2 bases, with 6 bases left between them. This CDR3 is built from 14 residues. Germline V gene lookup returns CDR1 LNHNV and CDR2 YYDKDF (reference sequence). The CDR3 loop is CATSRGGPGNTIYF. DNA of the CDR3: TGTGCCACCAGCAGAGGGGGCCCTGGAAACACCATATATTTT.

The DNA of the CDR3 is TGTGCCAGCAGCCTACAGGGCCCCGGGGACGAGCAGTACTTC. Translation: CASSLQGPGDEQYF. V gene TRBV7-8 combines with J gene TRBJ2-7, with D tentatively TRBD1 (6 bases). With 5 bases removed from V and 5 bases from J, the gap between germline ends came to 16 bases. This CDR3 has 14 residues. Germline assignment: CDR1 SGHVS and CDR2 FQNEAQ. The full variable domain, rest sourced from reference TRBV7-8 and TRBJ2-7, is GAGVSQSPRYKVAKRGQDVALRCDPISGHVSLFWYQQALGQGPEFLTYFQNEAQLDKSGLPSDRFFAERPEGSVSTLKIQRTQQEDSAVYLCASSLQGPGDEQYFGPGTRLTVT.